These T cell receptor beta chains were read from a single sample in a study of cytomegalovirus exposure and HLA in healthy donors. Data came from immunoSEQ multiplex PCR; TCRdb stores just in-frame clones and leaves some out. The table includes 100,000 to 150,000 clones, about two thirds detected once. Sequencing was carried out using PBMCs. These receptors came from a man aged 60 to 75 in good health and CMV-seropositive. Both conserved end residues are part of each CDR3. A D gene is named only where the DNA matches it firmly. Clone size appears in some rows only: once, few, many, or a class for an expanded clone.

d_gene	v_gene	abundance	j_gene	CDR3nt	CDR3aa
.	TRBV11-2	.	TRBJ1-4	TGTGCCAGCAGCTTATGGCGCACCCGGGATGAAAAACTGTTTTTT	CASSLWRTRDEKLFF
TRBD2	TRBV2	.	TRBJ2-3	TGTGCCAGCAGTGTGAAGCGGGGGGGAACAGATACGCAGTATTTT	CASSVKRGGTDTQYF
.	TRBV6-4	.	TRBJ1-4	TGTGCCAGCAGTGACAGGAGGATGATAGGGTCTAATGAAAAACTGTTTTTT	CASSDRRMIGSNEKLFF
TRBD1	TRBV18	.	TRBJ2-2	TGTGCCAGCTCACCTAATTCCGGGACAGACACCGGGGAGCTGTTTTTT	CASSPNSGTDTGELFF
.	TRBV6-1	.	TRBJ2-5	TGTGCCAGCGGAACGGGAGAGACCCAGTACTTC	CASGTGETQYF
TRBD1	TRBV6-1	.	TRBJ1-1	TGTGCCAGCAGTGATACTTGGACAGGGCGAGAAGCTTTCTTT	CASSDTWTGREAFF
TRBD1	TRBV5-1	.	TRBJ2-2	TGCGCCAGCAGCTTGTTGGGACAGGGAATAGCTGGGGAGCTGTTTTTT	CASSLLGQGIAGELFF
TRBD2	TRBV9	.	TRBJ2-3	TGTGCCAGCCGAGCGGGGGGCGGGGGAGATACGCAGTATTTT	CASRAGGGGDTQYF
.	TRBV27	.	TRBJ2-1	TGTGCCAGCAGTTTATCGGGCTGGAACAATGAGCAGTTCTTC	CASSLSGWNNEQFF
.	TRBV2	.	TRBJ1-4	TGTGCCAGCATCGCCGGTCCCGGTGAAAAACTGTTTTTT	CASIAGPGEKLFF
TRBD1	TRBV2	.	TRBJ1-6	TGTGCCAGCAGCGTGGACAGGGGTGCACCCCTCCACTTT	CASSVDRGAPLHF
TRBD1	TRBV5-1	.	TRBJ2-3	TGCGCCAGCAGCTTAGGGGGCCCTGGCACAGATACGCAGTATTTT	CASSLGGPGTDTQYF
.	TRBV5-1	.	TRBJ2-2	TGCGCCAGCAGCAGGGGACAAATTACAACCGGGGAGCTGTTTTTT	CASSRGQITTGELFF
.	TRBV28	.	TRBJ1-1	TGTGCCAGCACCCGGGGAGGAACTGAAGCTTTCTTT	CASTRGGTEAFF
.	TRBV28	.	TRBJ1-6	TGTGCCAGCAGCCATAGCGGGGGGCTTGGCTCCTATAATTCACCCCTCCACTTT	CASSHSGGLGSYNSPLHF
.	TRBV6-1	.	TRBJ2-7	TGTGCCAGCAGTTTATCCTCCTACGAGCAGTACTTC	CASSLSSYEQYF
.	TRBV4-2	.	TRBJ1-3	TGTGCCAGCAGCCAAGAGAGCGCCTGGCACTCTGGAAACACCATATATTTT	CASSQESAWHSGNTIYF
.	TRBV19	.	TRBJ1-5	TGTGCCAGTAGTAAGCGTAGTAACAATCAGCCCCAGCATTTT	CASSKRSNNQPQHF
.	TRBV5-1	.	TRBJ1-1	TGCGCCAGCAGCTCGGAGGTCGGTTTAACTGAAGCTTTCTTT	CASSSEVGLTEAFF
.	TRBV2	once	TRBJ2-5	TGTGCCAGCAGTGAACAGCGGGAAGAGACCCAGTACTTC	CASSEQREETQYF
.	TRBV7-9	few	TRBJ1-1	TGTGCCAGCAGGCGGGGAGAAACAAGGAACACTGAAGCTTTCTTT	CASRRGETRNTEAFF
TRBD1	TRBV2	.	TRBJ2-2	TGTGCCAGCCATACAGGGGTTGGCTTTAAGTTGGCCGGGGAGCTGTTTTTT	CASHTGVGFKLAGELFF
.	TRBV21-1	.	TRBJ2-1	TGTGCCGGACACAGGGTATACAATGAGCAGTTCTTC	CAGHRVYNEQFF
.	TRBV2	few	TRBJ1-1	TGTGCCAGCAGTGAAGCGCTTCCAGTGGTGGCTTTCTTT	CASSEALPVVAFF
.	TRBV4-1	.	TRBJ1-2	TGCGCCAGCAGCCAGATTGTTGGCCCCTATGGCTACACCTTC	CASSQIVGPYGYTF